These 5 T cell receptor beta chains were sequenced from one sample in a study of T cell clones after liver transplantation. Generated by immunoSEQ multiplex PCR, the TCRdb table keeps only in-frame clones and is missing some. The sample contains about 70,000 clones, approximately 80% of which appear only once. Sample: CD4+ T cells from blood, taken 12 months after liver transplant. These receptors originate from a human patient who received a liver transplant. A subset of T cells may come from the graft donor.

CDR3 protein: CASSSHRRFSGNESQFF. The CDR3 DNA is TGTGCCAGCAGCTCCCACCGGCGGTTTAGCGGCAATGAGTCGCAGTTCTTC. V and J are TRBV7-6 and TRBJ2-1; possibly TRBD2 for D (6 bases). There are 17 residues in the CDR3. Trimming left V 4 bases short and J 12 bases short, with 28 bases between. Looked up from germline, CDR1 is SGHVS and CDR2 is FNYEAQ.

The V and J genes are TRBV18 and TRBJ2-7; tentative D call: TRBD1 (7 bases). The CDR3 loop spans 14 amino acids. The germline gives CDR1 KGHSH, CDR2 LQKENI. V shed 4 bases and J shed 4 bases, with 14 bases lying between them. The CDR3 sequence is CASSLRDSYYEQYF. In DNA, the CDR3 is TGTGCCAGCTCACTGCGGGACAGCTATTACGAGCAGTACTTC. Using reference TRBV18 and TRBJ2-7 for the parts outside the CDR3, the full variable domain is NAGVMQNPRHLVRRRGQEARLRCSPMKGHSHVYWYRQLPEEGLKFMVYLQKENIIDESGMPKERFSAEFPKEGPSILRIQQVVRGDSAAYFCASSLRDSYYEQYFGPGTRLTVT.

This chain's CDR3 is CAWSRGRGELFF. CDR3 nucleotides: TGTGCCTGGAGCCGGGGGCGCGGGGAGCTGTTTTTT. The rearrangement joins TRBV30 to TRBJ2-2; D might be TRBD1 or TRBD2, each matching 6 bases. There are 12 residues in the CDR3. V lost 3 bases and J lost 7, with 9 bases in between. Germline V lookup: CDR1 GTSNPN, CDR2 SVGIG (reference sequence).

This clone was seen a handful of times. The chain employs TRBV4-3 and TRBJ2-1; TRBD2 might be the D (7 bases). The CDR3 extends over 17 amino acids. The germline V gene encodes CDR1 LGHNA and CDR2 YSLEER. The germline V and J ends were trimmed by 2 bases and 10 bases, with 24 bases remaining between them. For the CDR3, the DNA is TGCGCCAGCAGCCAAACCCTAGCGGTACAGGGTCCCGGCGAGCAGTTCTTC. This encodes CASSQTLAVQGPGEQFF.

This chain links TRBV6-6 with TRBJ1-2; D perhaps matches TRBD1 (5 bases). Per the germline V gene, CDR1 is MNHNY and CDR2 is SVGAGI (reference sequence). This CDR3 has 11 residues. The V gene lost 8 bases and the J gene lost 3 bases, with 7 bases spanning the gap. The CDR3 DNA reads as TGTGCCAGCCAGGGCGACTATGGCTACACCTTC. Amino acid sequence: CASQGDYGYTF.